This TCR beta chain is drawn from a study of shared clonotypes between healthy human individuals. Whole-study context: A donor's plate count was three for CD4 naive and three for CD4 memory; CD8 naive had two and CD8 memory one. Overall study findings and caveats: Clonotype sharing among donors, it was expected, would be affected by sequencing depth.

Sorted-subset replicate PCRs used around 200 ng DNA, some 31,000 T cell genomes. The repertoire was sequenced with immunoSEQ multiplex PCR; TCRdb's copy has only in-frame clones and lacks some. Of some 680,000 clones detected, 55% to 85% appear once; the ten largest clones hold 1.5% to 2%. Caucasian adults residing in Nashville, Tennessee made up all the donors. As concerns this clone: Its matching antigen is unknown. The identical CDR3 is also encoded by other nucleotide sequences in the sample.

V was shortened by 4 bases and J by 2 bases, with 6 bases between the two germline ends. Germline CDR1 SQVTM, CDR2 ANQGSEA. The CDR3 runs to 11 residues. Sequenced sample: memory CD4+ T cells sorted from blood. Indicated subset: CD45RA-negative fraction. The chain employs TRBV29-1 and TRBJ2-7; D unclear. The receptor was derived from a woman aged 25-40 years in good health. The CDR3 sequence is CSVGQTYEQYF. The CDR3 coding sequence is TGCAGCGTTGGGCAGACCTACGAGCAGTACTTC.